The 23 T cell receptor beta chains below were found in one sample sequenced in a study of response to subunit inactivated influenza vaccine. TCRdb recomputed calls from the RT-PCR reads with MiXCR, one row per CDR3 protein. The table records 650,000 to 700,000 distinct CDR3 sequences, around 16% of them present only once. The starting material was PBMCs from blood, obtained 11 to 12 days after vaccination. Receptor source: a middle-aged man who received an inactivated influenza vaccine.

The table lists this clonotype with many counts. The chain uses TRBV18 and TRBJ1-2, with D perhaps matching TRBD1 (5 bases). Between the trimmed V and J ends, which lost 2 bases and 5 bases, there was a span of 12 bases. This CDR3 region has 14 residues. Germline V gene data show CDR1 as KGHSH and CDR2 as LQKENI. The CDR3 bases are TGTGCCAGCTCACCAAGTCCGGGGGATTATGGCTACACCTTC. It codes for CASSPSPGDYGYTF.

This chain connects TRBV6-2 or TRBV6-3 to TRBJ2-1; 9 bases match TRBD2. The V segment lost 4 bases and the J segment 4 bases; nucleotides outside the gene matches: 5. The CDR3 contains 15 residues. Germline V gene sequence: CDR1 MNHEY, CDR2 SVGEGT. The chain's CDR3 is CASSLAGVGYNEQFF. CDR3 in DNA: TGTGCCAGCAGTTTAGCGGGAGTCGGGTACAATGAGCAGTTCTTC.

The chain combines TRBV6-2 or TRBV6-3 with TRBJ2-1; no firm D call. This CDR3 contains 15 residues. Between the trimmed V and J ends, which lost 6 bases and 0 bases, there was a span of 12 bases. From germline, CDR1 is MNHEY and CDR2 SVGEGT. The DNA for the CDR3 is TGTGCCAGCAGCCTAACTCGACTCTCCTACAATGAGCAGTTCTTC. Encoded protein: CASSLTRLSYNEQFF.

This chain connects TRBV5-4 to TRBJ1-2; D possibly corresponds to TRBD1 (6 bases). The CDR3 length is 13 residues. Deletions cut 4 bases from V and 7 bases from J, with 14 bases between. CDR1 is SGHNT, CDR2 YYREEE, per germline (reference sequence). The CDR3 region is CASSPDSRGGYTF. In DNA form, the CDR3 reads TGTGCCAGCAGCCCGGACAGTCGGGGTGGCTACACCTTC.

To note about this clonotype: This may be a read error: a much more frequent sequence differs by one nucleotide. The V call is TRBV20-1, the J call TRBJ1-4, with TRBD1 identical over 7 bases. Germline V gene data show CDR1 as DFQATT and CDR2 as SNEGSKA (reference sequence). The CDR3 sequence is 18 residues long. CDR3 sequence: CCARDHIDRAATNEKLFF. DNA of the CDR3: TGCTGTGCTAGAGATCATATTGACAGGGCGGCAACTAATGAAAAACTGTTTTTT.

There are many counts of this clonotype. The rearrangement links TRBV7-2 to TRBJ2-7; TRBD2 aligns across 10 bases. With 2 bases clipped from V and 3 bases from J, the junction kept 4 bases outside the gene matches. This CDR3 comprises 15 residues. The germline gives CDR1 SGHTA, CDR2 FQGNSA. The CDR3 region is CASSLLPSGGYEQYF. CDR3 sequence (DNA): TGTGCCAGCAGCTTACTTCCTAGCGGGGGCTACGAGCAGTACTTC.

This chain connects TRBV7-9 to TRBJ2-1; no clear D. The germline gives CDR1 SEHNR, CDR2 FQNEAQ (reference sequence). Trimming pared 7 bases from V and 5 bases from J, leaving 3 bases between. CDR3 length: 10 residues. CDR3 in amino acids: CASMNNEQFF. DNA for the CDR3: TGTGCCAGCATGAACAATGAGCAGTTCTTC.

Only a few counts were recorded for this clonotype. V is TRBV12-3 or TRBV12-4 and J is TRBJ1-6; a weak D match, TRBD1 (5 bases). This CDR3 has 14 residues. V lost 6 bases, J lost 6 bases, and 12 bases lay in between. CDR3 residues: CASSTGTANSPLHF. CDR3 nucleotides: TGTGCCAGCAGCACCGGGACTGCTAATTCACCCCTCCACTTT.

This clonotype was counted only a few times. The chain is built from TRBV12-3 or TRBV12-4 and TRBJ1-5; 7 bases are a match to TRBD1. This CDR3 comprises 14 residues. V shed 8 bases, J shed 4 bases, and the junction held 8 bases outside the gene matches. DNA of the CDR3: TGTGCCAGCGGCCTACAGGGGCTGAATCAGCCCCAGCATTTT. Amino acids: CASGLQGLNQPQHF.

This rearrangement joins TRBV7-9 to TRBJ2-5, with TRBD1 identical over 9 bases. The CDR3 totals 15 residues. Germline values: CDR1 SEHNR, CDR2 FQNEAQ (reference sequence). The junction had 4 bases not matched to a gene; V was cut back by 3 bases and J by 2 bases. The CDR3 loop reads CASSFHGTGQETQYF. Here the CDR3 DNA reads TGTGCCAGCAGCTTCCACGGGACAGGGCAAGAGACCCAGTACTTC.

The chain combines TRBV10-3 with TRBJ2-7; tentative D call: TRBD1 (7 bases). Trimming removed 6 bases at V and 6 bases at J, with 12 bases between. The CDR3 is made up of 12 amino acids. CDR1 and CDR2 (germline): ENHRY, SYGVKD. The CDR3 bases are TGTGCCATCAGCACTCAGGGGGGCGAGCAGTACTTC. Translation gives CAISTQGGEQYF.

This clonotype has a handful of counts. V usage is TRBV7-2 and J usage is TRBJ1-5, with unresolved D. Trimming left V 2 bases short and J 7 bases short, with 12 bases between. Germline values: CDR1 SGHTA, CDR2 FQGNSA. The CDR3 extends over 14 amino acids. The CDR3 loop is CASSLKAVAQPQHF. CDR3 DNA: TGTGCCAGCAGCTTAAAGGCCGTCGCGCAGCCCCAGCATTTT.

This clonotype was observed at least ten times. This chain connects TRBV3-1 to TRBJ2-7; 7 bases map to TRBD2. The J segment lost 5 bases and the V segment lost 0 bases, leaving 7 bases of the junction unmatched. This CDR3 spans 15 amino acids. CDR1 is LGHDT and CDR2 is YNNKEL in the germline V gene (reference sequence). The CDR3 protein is CASSQDLREWNEQYF. The CDR3 region has the DNA TGTGCCAGCAGCCAAGATTTGCGGGAGTGGAACGAGCAGTACTTC.

The chain has TRBV6-1 and TRBJ1-5; 8 bases are a match to TRBD1. The V gene end was trimmed by 6 bases and the J gene end by 7 bases; junction bases not matched to a gene: 2. The CDR3 extends over 12 amino acids. Germline V gives CDR1 MNHNS, CDR2 SASEGT. The CDR3 DNA is TGTGCCAGCAGAGGACAGGGACAGCCCCAGCATTTT. It specifies CASRGQGQPQHF.

The chain links TRBV5-5 to TRBJ1-5; D may be TRBD1 (5 bases). The germline V and J ends were trimmed by 6 bases and 0 bases, with 13 bases remaining between them. In germline, CDR1 is SGHKS, CDR2 YYEKEE (reference sequence). This CDR3 region has 15 residues. The CDR3 here is CASKPGPDSNQPQHF. In nucleotides, the CDR3 is TGTGCCAGCAAACCGGGGCCCGATAGCAATCAGCCCCAGCATTTT.

The genes are TRBV7-6 and TRBJ2-2; 8 nucleotides line up with TRBD1. Germline CDR1 and CDR2: SGHVS and FNYEAQ. CDR3 length: 13 amino acids. V dropped 6 bases and J dropped 6; count of bases not matched to a gene: 3. The CDR3 spells CASRRTGPGELFF. In DNA form, the CDR3 reads TGTGCCAGCAGGCGGACAGGGCCCGGGGAGCTGTTTTTT.

This chain links TRBV9 with TRBJ2-3; 12 bases are shared with TRBD1. The CDR3 covers 17 residues. Germline V gives CDR1 SGDLS, CDR2 YYNGEE. The J segment lost 0 bases and the V segment lost 3 bases, leaving 5 bases of the junction unmatched. The CDR3 reads CASSAGTGGVSTDTQYF. DNA of the CDR3: TGTGCCAGCAGCGCGGGGACAGGGGGCGTGAGCACAGATACGCAGTATTTT.

This chain links TRBV20-1 with TRBJ1-1; no reliable D call. Trimming took 4 bases from V and 2 from J, leaving 5 bases between them. This CDR3 region has 11 residues. The germline CDR1 and CDR2 sequences are DFQATT and SNEGSKA (reference sequence). This CDR3 is CSATYNTEAFF. CDR3 DNA sequence: TGCAGTGCTACATATAACACTGAAGCTTTCTTT.

This clonotype was counted many times. The chain combines TRBV11-2 with TRBJ2-7; D is perhaps TRBD2 (6 bases). Germline loops: CDR1 SGHAT, CDR2 FQNNGV. This CDR3 region has 16 residues. Trimming took 1 base from V and 1 from J, leaving 14 bases between them. The DNA for the CDR3 is TGTGCCAGCAGCTTAGGACGGGCGGGGATTTCCTACGAGCAGTACTTC. Its protein product is CASSLGRAGISYEQYF. Combining the CDR3 with reference TRBV11-2 and TRBJ2-7 gives the whole variable domain EAGVAQSPRYKIIEKRQSVAFWCNPISGHATLYWYQQILGQGPKLLIQFQNNGVVDDSQLPKDRFSAERLKGVDSTLKIQPAKLEDSAVYLCASSLGRAGISYEQYFGPGTRLTVT.

This clonotype was recorded a few times. The V gene is TRBV4-3, the J gene TRBJ2-1; D gene uncertain. CDR1 is LGHNA and CDR2 is YSLEER in the germline V gene. Trimming took 0 bases from V and 0 from J, leaving 6 bases between them. The CDR3 has 15 amino acids. This CDR3 is CASSQEADSYNEQFF. For the CDR3, the DNA is TGCGCCAGCAGCCAAGAGGCGGACTCCTACAATGAGCAGTTCTTC.

The CDR3 DNA reads as TGCGCCAGCAGCTTGGCCGGGAGGGGATCAACTAATGAAAAACTGTTTTTT. Translated, it gives CASSLAGRGSTNEKLFF. The chain is built from TRBV5-1 and TRBJ1-4; D may be TRBD1 (5 bases). The CDR3 runs 17 residues. Germline lookup yields CDR1 SGHRS and CDR2 YFSETQ. Trimming took 0 bases from V and 0 from J, leaving 12 bases between them.

This sequence joins TRBV4-3 and TRBJ2-2; D is ambiguous. The CDR3 runs 15 residues. Germline V gene sequence: CDR1 LGHNA, CDR2 YSLEER. V was shortened by 2 bases and J by 3 bases, with 10 bases between the two germline ends. CDR3 residues: CASSQLSRHTGELFF. The CDR3 DNA sequence: TGCGCCAGCAGCCAACTTTCTAGGCACACCGGGGAGCTGTTTTTT.

This clonotype was seen at least ten times. The chain is built from TRBV18 and TRBJ1-1; unclear D gene. Trimming shortened V by 8 bases and J by 4 bases, and 11 bases separated the two germline ends. Germline V gene sequence: CDR1 KGHSH, CDR2 LQKENI. This CDR3 is built from 12 residues. CDR3 in DNA: TGTGCCAGCAGTCCCCTGGGCACTGAAGCTTTCTTT. As protein: CASSPLGTEAFF.